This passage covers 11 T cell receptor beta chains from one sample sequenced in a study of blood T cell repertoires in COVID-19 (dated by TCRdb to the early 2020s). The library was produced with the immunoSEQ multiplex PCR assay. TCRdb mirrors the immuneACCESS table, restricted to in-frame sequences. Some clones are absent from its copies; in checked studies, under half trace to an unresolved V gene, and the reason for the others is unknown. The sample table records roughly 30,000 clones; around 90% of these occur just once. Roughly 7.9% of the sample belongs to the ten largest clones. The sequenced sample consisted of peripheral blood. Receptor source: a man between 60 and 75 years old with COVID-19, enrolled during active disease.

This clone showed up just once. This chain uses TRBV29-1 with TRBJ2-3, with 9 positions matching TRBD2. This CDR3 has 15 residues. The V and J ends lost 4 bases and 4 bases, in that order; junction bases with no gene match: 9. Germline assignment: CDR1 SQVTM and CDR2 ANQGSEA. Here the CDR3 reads CSVVSLAGLADTQYF. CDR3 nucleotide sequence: TGCAGCGTTGTTAGTCTAGCGGGATTGGCAGATACGCAGTATTTT.

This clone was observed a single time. The CDR3 spells CASSFTMNTEAFF. The CDR3, as DNA: TGTGCCAGTAGTTTTACAATGAACACTGAAGCTTTCTTT. V usage is TRBV19 and J usage is TRBJ1-1; D ambiguous. Germline lookup yields CDR1 LNHDA and CDR2 SQIVND (reference sequence). The CDR3 extends over 13 amino acids. Trimming stripped 5 bases from V and 0 bases from J, with 7 bases between.

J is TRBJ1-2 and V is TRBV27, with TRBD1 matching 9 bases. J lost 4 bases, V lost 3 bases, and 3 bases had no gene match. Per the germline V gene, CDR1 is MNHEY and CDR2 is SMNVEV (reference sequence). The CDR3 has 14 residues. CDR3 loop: CASSLGQGIYGYTF. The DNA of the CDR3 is TGTGCCAGCAGTTTGGGACAGGGTATCTATGGCTACACCTTC.

The CDR3 loop is CASSSLDRYGYTF. The CDR3 coding sequence is TGTGCCAGCAGTTCCCTAGACAGATATGGCTACACCTTC. The genes are TRBV5-8 and TRBJ1-2, with D possibly being TRBD1 (5 bases). Looked up from germline, CDR1 is SGHTS and CDR2 is YDEGEE. The V end lost 5 bases, the J end lost 5 bases, and 13 bases lay between the germline ends. The CDR3 totals 13 residues.

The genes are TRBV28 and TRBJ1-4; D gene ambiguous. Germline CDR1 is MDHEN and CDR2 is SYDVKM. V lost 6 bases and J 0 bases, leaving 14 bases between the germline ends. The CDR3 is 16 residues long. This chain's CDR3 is CASSQPAGTTNEKLFF. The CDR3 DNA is TGTGCCAGCAGCCAACCGGCGGGTACAACTAATGAAAAACTGTTTTTT.

CDR3 coding DNA: TGTGCCATCTCCCCAGGGGGAGTTCCCCAAGAGACCCAGTACTTC. It is translated as CAISPGGVPQETQYF. The chain employs TRBV10-3 and TRBJ2-5, with 7 bases lining up with TRBD1. Germline loops: CDR1 ENHRY, CDR2 SYGVKD. The CDR3 has 15 residues. Trimming removed 8 bases from V and 1 base from J; junction bases left unmatched: 10.

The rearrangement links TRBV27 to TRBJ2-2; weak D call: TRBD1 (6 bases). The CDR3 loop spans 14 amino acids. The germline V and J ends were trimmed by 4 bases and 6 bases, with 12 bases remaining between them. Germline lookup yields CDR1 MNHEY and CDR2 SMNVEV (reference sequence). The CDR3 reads CASSWQGSSGELFF. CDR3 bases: TGTGCCAGCAGTTGGCAGGGGTCGTCCGGGGAGCTGTTTTTT.

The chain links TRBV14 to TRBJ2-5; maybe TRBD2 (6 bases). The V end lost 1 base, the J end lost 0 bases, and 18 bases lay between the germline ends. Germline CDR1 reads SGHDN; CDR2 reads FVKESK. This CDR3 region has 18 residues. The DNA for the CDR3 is TGTGCCAGCAGCCAAGGGATGAAGGCGGGATTGTACCAAGAGACCCAGTACTTC. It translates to CASSQGMKAGLYQETQYF. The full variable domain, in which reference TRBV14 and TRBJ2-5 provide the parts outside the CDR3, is EAGVTQFPSHSVIEKGQTVTLRCDPISGHDNLYWYRRVMGKEIKFLLHFVKESKQDESGMPNNRFLAERTGGTYSTLKVQPAELEDSGVYFCASSQGMKAGLYQETQYFGPGTRLLVL.

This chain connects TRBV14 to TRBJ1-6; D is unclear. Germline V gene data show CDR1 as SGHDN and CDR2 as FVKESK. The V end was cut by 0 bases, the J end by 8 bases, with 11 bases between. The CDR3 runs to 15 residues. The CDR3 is CASSQDMAEYSPLHF. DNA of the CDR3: TGTGCCAGCAGCCAAGATATGGCAGAATATTCACCCCTCCACTTT.

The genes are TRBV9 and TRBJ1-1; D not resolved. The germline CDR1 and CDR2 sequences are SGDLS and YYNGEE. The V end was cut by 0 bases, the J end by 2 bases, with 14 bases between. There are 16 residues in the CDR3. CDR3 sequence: CASSVGPAGTNTEAFF. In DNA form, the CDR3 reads TGTGCCAGCAGCGTAGGTCCCGCAGGCACAAACACTGAAGCTTTCTTT.

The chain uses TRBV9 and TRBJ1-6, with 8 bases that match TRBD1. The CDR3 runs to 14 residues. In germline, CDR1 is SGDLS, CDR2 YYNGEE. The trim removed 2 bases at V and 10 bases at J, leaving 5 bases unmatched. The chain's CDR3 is CASSVTGDESPLHF. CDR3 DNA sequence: TGTGCCAGCAGCGTGACAGGGGACGAATCACCCCTCCACTTT.